This passage covers 15 T cell receptor beta chains from one sample sequenced in a study of blood T cell repertoires in COVID-19. Libraries were prepared by immunoSEQ multiplex PCR; TCRdb keeps only in-frame clonotypes and omits some of them. Seen here are around 290,000 clones, around 87% observed once, and the top ten hold roughly 8%. The sequenced sample was peripheral blood. The source is a woman in her forties or fifties who had recovered from COVID-19.

This rearrangement joins TRBV2 to TRBJ1-3, with a weak D call TRBD1 (6 bases). The CDR3 totals 14 residues. Trimming removed 4 bases from V and 2 bases from J, with 9 bases in between. Germline CDR1 reads SNHLY; CDR2 reads FYNNEI. CDR3 in DNA: TGTGCCAGCAGTGCCGACAGGACTGGAAACACCATATATTTT. This encodes CASSADRTGNTIYF.

The DNA of the CDR3 is TGTGCCAGCAGCCCATACGGGACAGACGGGGGCTACACCTTC. Translation gives CASSPYGTDGGYTF. The J gene is TRBJ1-2, the V gene TRBV9, with 7 bases that match TRBD1. J gave up 8 bases and V 4 bases, and 11 bases lay outside the gene matches. The CDR3 spans 14 residues. CDR1 is SGDLS, CDR2 YYNGEE, per germline. The complete variable domain, with remaining parts taken from reference TRBV9 and TRBJ1-2, reads DSGVTQTPKHLITATGQRVTLRCSPRSGDLSVYWYQQSLDQGLQFLIQYYNGEERAKGNILERFSAQQFPDLHSELNLSSLELGDSALYFCASSPYGTDGGYTFGSGTRLTVV.

The genes are TRBV9 and TRBJ1-2, with 8 nucleotides matching TRBD1. The CDR3 has 14 residues. Losses at the gene ends were 4 bases for V and 8 bases for J; bases not matched to a gene: 10. The germline V gene has CDR1 SGDLS and CDR2 YYNGEE. CDR3 nucleotide sequence: TGTGCCAGCAGCCCGCAATGGACAGGGTCCGGCTACACCTTC. It yields the protein CASSPQWTGSGYTF. The full variable domain, rest sourced from reference TRBV9 and TRBJ1-2, is DSGVTQTPKHLITATGQRVTLRCSPRSGDLSVYWYQQSLDQGLQFLIQYYNGEERAKGNILERFSAQQFPDLHSELNLSSLELGDSALYFCASSPQWTGSGYTFGSGTRLTVV.

The count of this clone is one. This chain uses TRBV19 with TRBJ2-7; possibly TRBD2 for D (5 bases). The germline V gene encodes CDR1 LNHDA and CDR2 SQIVND (reference sequence). This CDR3 is built from 15 residues. V lost 6 bases and J 6 bases, leaving 21 bases between the germline ends. DNA for the CDR3: TGTGCCAGTAGCGCCGCCCACTCGAGGGCGGGCGAGCAGTACTTC. Protein: CASSAAHSRAGEQYF. The full variable domain, with the rest looked up from reference TRBV19 and TRBJ2-7, is DGGITQSPKYLFRKEGQNVTLSCEQNLNHDAMYWYRQDPGQGLRLIYYSQIVNDFQKGDIAEGYSVSREKKESFPLTVTSAQKNPTAFYLCASSAAHSRAGEQYFGPGTRLTVT.

The chain carries TRBV9 and TRBJ1-6, with D tentatively TRBD1 (6 bases). V was cut by 3 bases and J by 5 bases, with 9 bases left in between. In germline, CDR1 is SGDLS, CDR2 YYNGEE. This CDR3 is built from 14 residues. CDR3 sequence: CASSEGVNNSPLHF. CDR3 nucleotides: TGTGCCAGCAGCGAGGGGGTTAATAATTCACCCCTCCACTTT.

The genes are TRBV7-2 and TRBJ2-3; 9 nucleotides line up with TRBD2. The CDR3 loop spans 16 amino acids. The germline V gene has CDR1 SGHTA and CDR2 FQGNSA. The V segment lost 5 bases and the J segment 0 bases; nucleotides outside the gene matches: 6. In DNA, the CDR3 is TGTGCCAGCAGCCTCTGGCGGGGGGGCAGCACAGATACGCAGTATTTT. It yields the protein CASSLWRGGSTDTQYF.

The chain recombines TRBV9 with TRBJ2-1, with TRBD2 matching over 8 bases. Germline V gene lookup returns CDR1 SGDLS and CDR2 YYNGEE. V was pared by 6 bases and J by 4 bases, with 12 bases of the junction left unmatched. The length of the CDR3 is 16 residues. CDR3 in DNA: TGTGCCAGCACCAGCGATCCGGGGGGGCCTTACAATGAGCAGTTCTTC. The encoded protein is CASTSDPGGPYNEQFF.

The rearrangement joins TRBV5-5 to TRBJ1-3; no clear D gene. Germline V gene sequence: CDR1 SGHKS, CDR2 YYEKEE (reference sequence). This CDR3 is 16 amino acids long. Trimming took off 4 bases at V and 0 bases at J, with 14 bases between the two ends. The CDR3 coding sequence is TGTGCCAGCAGCCTGCTGACTCGTGTCTCTGGAAACACCATATATTTT. Translation gives CASSLLTRVSGNTIYF.

The chain links TRBV28 to TRBJ2-5; 13 nucleotides agree with TRBD2. CDR1 and CDR2 (germline): MDHEN, SYDVKM. V lost 6 bases and J lost 4; bases outside the gene matches: 8. CDR3 length: 16 residues. The CDR3 DNA sequence: TGTGCCAGCAGCAGACTAGCGGGGGGACACGGAGAGACCCAGTACTTC. Translated: CASSRLAGGHGETQYF.

The V and J genes are TRBV10-3 and TRBJ1-1; D is unclear. The CDR3 sequence is 12 residues long. V was pared by 6 bases and J by 5 bases, with 10 bases between. CDR1 is ENHRY, CDR2 SYGVKD, per germline. The CDR3 spells CAIRNSNTEAFF. Written as DNA, the CDR3 is TGTGCCATCAGGAACAGTAATACTGAAGCTTTCTTT.

The V call is TRBV28, the J call TRBJ2-3, with TRBD2 matching over 9 bases. The CDR3 extends over 15 amino acids. Losses at the gene ends were 4 bases for V and 1 base for J; bases not matched to a gene: 3. Germline V gene sequence: CDR1 MDHEN, CDR2 SYDVKM. CDR3 protein: CASSSPSGGTDTQYF. The CDR3 nucleotides are TGTGCCAGCAGTTCCCCTAGCGGGGGCACAGATACGCAGTATTTT. Complete variable domain (other parts from reference TRBV28 and TRBJ2-3): DVKVTQSSRYLVKRTGEKVFLECVQDMDHENMFWYRQDPGLGLRLIYFSYDVKMKEKGDIPEGYSVSREKKERFSLILESASTNQTSMYLCASSSPSGGTDTQYFGPGTRLTVL.

The chain links TRBV5-1 to TRBJ1-1; D might be TRBD1 (5 bases). The CDR3 has 13 residues. Per germline, CDR1 SGHRS and CDR2 YFSETQ. The V and J ends lost 4 bases and 0 bases respectively, with 7 bases between them. The CDR3 nucleotides are TGCGCCAGCAGCGAACAGGTGAACACTGAAGCTTTCTTT. Amino acid sequence: CASSEQVNTEAFF.

The J gene is TRBJ2-1, the V gene TRBV2; D remains ambiguous. Germline CDR1 SNHLY, CDR2 FYNNEI. This CDR3 contains 14 residues. Trimming left V 7 bases short and J 0 bases short, with 10 bases between. The CDR3 reads CASTKQSSYNEQFF. The CDR3 DNA follows: TGTGCCAGCACGAAACAGAGCTCCTACAATGAGCAGTTCTTC.

The J gene is TRBJ1-1, the V gene TRBV28; D is possibly TRBD1 (5 bases). The CDR3 spans 15 residues. The V gene lost 5 bases and the J gene lost 4 bases, with 17 bases spanning the gap. The germline CDR1 and CDR2 sequences are MDHEN and SYDVKM. CDR3 residues: CASSPAGRGGTEAFF. The CDR3 DNA is TGTGCCAGCAGTCCGGCTGGTAGGGGAGGCACTGAAGCTTTCTTT.

The chain has TRBV9 and TRBJ2-2; D not resolved. V gave up 3 bases and J gave up 4 bases, with 7 bases separating them. The length of the CDR3 is 13 residues. The germline V gene encodes CDR1 SGDLS and CDR2 YYNGEE. This CDR3 reads CASSALGTGELFF. The CDR3 region has the DNA TGTGCCAGCAGCGCACTCGGCACCGGGGAGCTGTTTTTT.